This T cell receptor (beta chain) comes out of a study of patients and donors after allogeneic stem cell transplantation. TCRdb analysed the RT-PCR reads with MiXCR anew, one entry per CDR3 protein. The sample shows roughly 940,000 distinct CDR3 sequences, approximately 18% of them seen only once. CDR1 and CDR2 from the germline V gene are KGHDR and SFDVKD. The CDR3 has 15 amino acids. V dropped 2 bases and J dropped 1; count of bases not matched to a gene: 3. This clonotype appeared a few times. The J gene is TRBJ1-2, the V gene TRBV24-1; 7 positions agree with TRBD1. This TCR was sampled from a human donor who was either an allogeneic HSCT recipient or a stem cell or donor lymphocyte infusion donor (not recorded which). It is not recorded whose cells these are; they may come from a transplant donor. The material sequenced was blood, either unsorted or a sorted T cell fraction (not recorded which). The CDR3 DNA sequence: TGTGCCACCAGTGATTCGGGACAGTTTAACTATGGCTACACCTTC. It translates to CATSDSGQFNYGYTF.